One and the same sample provided the 12 T cell receptor beta chains below, sequenced in a study of molecular identifiers for immune sequencing clone quantification. TCRdb ran MiXCR on the PCR reads and lists one entry per CDR3 protein. The table includes approximately 54,000 distinct CDR3 sequences, approximately 26% detected once. Sequencing used naive CD8+ T cells from blood, with Jurkat cell RNA spiked in. Documented subset: FACS-sorted CD8+CD4-CCR7+CD45RA+ naive T cells. All receptors come from a human donor in good health. Some libraries in this study had Jurkat cell RNA spiked in.

This clonotype was found a few times. The chain uses TRBV19 and TRBJ2-2; D gene uncertain. The V end lost 11 bases, the J end lost 3 bases, and 10 bases lay between the germline ends. The CDR3 sequence is 12 residues long. Germline V CDR1 and CDR2: LNHDA, SQIVND (reference sequence). In DNA, the CDR3 is TGTGCCGGAAGGACCTACACCGGGGAGCTGTTTTTT. It encodes CAGRTYTGELFF.

In this sample, this clonotype turned up many times. V usage is TRBV19 and J usage is TRBJ1-1; D unresolved. The CDR3 length is 13 residues. Germline CDR1 reads LNHDA; CDR2 reads SQIVND (reference sequence). V lost 2 bases to trimming and J lost 1 base, with 5 bases between them. The chain's CDR3 is CASSIFGNTEAFF. CDR3 coding DNA: TGTGCCAGTAGTATATTCGGGAACACTGAAGCTTTCTTT. The full variable domain, in which reference TRBV19 and TRBJ1-1 provide the parts outside the CDR3, is DGGITQSPKYLFRKEGQNVTLSCEQNLNHDAMYWYRQDPGQGLRLIYYSQIVNDFQKGDIAEGYSVSREKKESFPLTVTSAQKNPTAFYLCASSIFGNTEAFFGQGTRLTVV.

About this clonotype itself: A much larger clone lies one base from this, so it may be a read error. This chain uses TRBV6-2 or TRBV6-3 with TRBJ2-7, with D unresolved. Germline V gene sequence: CDR1 MNHEY, CDR2 SVGEGT. CDR3 size: 13 residues. In DNA form, the CDR3 reads TGTGCCAGCAGTTACTCAGGGTTCGGCGAGCGGTACTTC. Its translation: CASSYSGFGERYF.

Concerning this clonotype: This may arise from a read error, as a much more abundant clone is one base away. V and J are TRBV5-1 and TRBJ2-1, with 7 bases identical to TRBD2. Germline-derived CDR1 and CDR2 are SGHRS and YFSETQ. There are 20 residues in the CDR3. CDR3 sequence reads: CTSSFKVSSAGVETYNEQFF. For the CDR3, the DNA is TGCACCAGCAGCTTTAAAGTGTCGAGTGCGGGAGTAGAAACCTACAATGAGCAGTTCTTC. Looking up the rest from reference TRBV5-1 and TRBJ2-1 gives the full variable domain: KAGVTQTPRYLIKTRGQQVTLSCSPISGHRSVSWYQQTPGQGLQFLFEYFSETQRNKGNFPGRFSGRQFSNSRSEMNVSTLELGDSALYLCTSSFKVSSAGVETYNEQFFGPGTRLTVL.

A remark on this clonotype: A much bigger clone sits one base away, suggesting this may be a read error. This chain connects TRBV12-3 or TRBV12-4 to TRBJ2-2; 8 bases line up with TRBD2. There are 15 residues in the CDR3. The chain's CDR3 is CASSSFGGVTGELLF. The CDR3 DNA is TGTGCCAGCAGTTCCTTCGGGGGGGTTACCGGGGAGCTGCTTTTT.

On this clonotype itself: This sequence may be a read error, since a much larger clone differs from it by one base. The chain has TRBV5-3 and TRBJ1-1, with a tentative D call TRBD1 (6 bases). TRBV5-3 is designated an ORF whose function remains uncertain. Trimming cost V 8 bases and J 2 bases, with 10 bases left between them. CDR3 length: 12 amino acids. CDR3 in DNA: TGTGCCAGCTGCAGGGGAAACACTGAAGCTTTCTTT. Translated: CASCRGNTEAFF.

Details on this clonotype: Since the CDR3 does not end with the conserved phenylalanine or tryptophan, this likely comes from a read error. J is TRBJ2-3 and V is TRBV27, with D tentatively TRBD2 (6 bases). Trimming removed 5 bases from V and 6 bases from J, with 15 bases in between. The CDR3 runs to 14 residues. Germline lookup yields CDR1 MNHEY and CDR2 SMNVEV (reference sequence). The CDR3 region is CASSRTGVRDTQYL. The CDR3, as DNA: TGTGCCAGCAGTAGGACGGGGGTTCGTGATACGCAGTATCTT.

Notes on this clonotype: A much larger clone differs from this one at a single base, so this may be a read error. This chain uses TRBV7-2 with TRBJ2-1, with TRBD2 identical over 8 bases. The CDR3 extends over 16 amino acids. Germline-derived CDR1 and CDR2 are SGHTA and FQGNSA. The CDR3 reads CVSQYIGGGTSNEQFF. CDR3 nucleotides: TGTGTCAGCCAATATATAGGGGGGGGGACTAGCAATGAGCAGTTCTTC.

The CDR3 DNA is TGTGCCAGTAGTATAGATCAGGGGGTCCTTGAAGCTTTCTTT. It specifies CASSIDQGVLEAFF. The rearrangement joins TRBV19 to TRBJ1-1; 7 bases agree with TRBD1. Germline CDR1 and CDR2: LNHDA and SQIVND (reference sequence). The CDR3 consists of 14 residues. Trimming removed 0 bases from V and 7 bases from J; junction bases left unmatched: 5.

This clonotype was recorded only once. A read error may be the cause here, since a much bigger clone is one base away. V and J are TRBV6-1 and TRBJ2-7; no clear D. Germline CDR1 MNHNS, CDR2 SASEGT. This CDR3 has 15 residues. The CDR3 spells CASSEIMGPTYDQYF. CDR3 nucleotide sequence: TGTGCCAGCAGTGAAATTATGGGCCCTACTTACGATCAGTACTTC.

This clonotype was counted many times. This chain connects TRBV7-9 to TRBJ2-3; 7 bases fit TRBD2. J gave up 0 bases and V 6 bases, and 9 bases lay outside the gene matches. The CDR3 loop spans 16 amino acids. Germline V gives CDR1 SEHNR, CDR2 FQNEAQ (reference sequence). CDR3 amino acids: CASRPELAMSTDTQYF. CDR3 bases: TGTGCCAGCAGACCAGAACTAGCGATGAGCACAGATACGCAGTATTTT.

This clonotype was observed at least ten times. The V gene is TRBV12-2, the J gene TRBJ2-3; TRBD2 is the table's D call and was not checked against the DNA. TRBV12-2 is listed as a pseudogene. The CDR3 contains 13 residues. The CDR3 region has the DNA TGTGCGAGGATGGCTAGCGGGGGAGATACGCAGTATTTT. Translated: CARMASGGDTQYF.